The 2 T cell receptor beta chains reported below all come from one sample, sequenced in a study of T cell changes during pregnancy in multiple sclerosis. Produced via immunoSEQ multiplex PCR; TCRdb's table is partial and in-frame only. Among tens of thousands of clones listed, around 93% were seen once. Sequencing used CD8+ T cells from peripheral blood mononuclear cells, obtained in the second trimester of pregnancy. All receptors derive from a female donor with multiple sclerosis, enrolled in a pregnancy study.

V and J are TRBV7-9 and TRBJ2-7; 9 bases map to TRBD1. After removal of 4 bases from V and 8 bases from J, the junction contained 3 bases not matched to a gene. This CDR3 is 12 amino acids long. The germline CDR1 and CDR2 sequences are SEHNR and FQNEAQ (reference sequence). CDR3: CASSSDRGKQYF. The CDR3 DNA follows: TGTGCCAGCAGCTCAGACAGGGGGAAGCAGTACTTC.

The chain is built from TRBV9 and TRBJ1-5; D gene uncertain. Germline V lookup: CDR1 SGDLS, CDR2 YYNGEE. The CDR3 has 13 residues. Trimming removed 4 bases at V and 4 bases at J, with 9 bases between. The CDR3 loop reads CASSSNSNQPQHF. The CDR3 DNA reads TGTGCCAGCAGCTCAAATAGTAATCAGCCCCAGCATTTT.